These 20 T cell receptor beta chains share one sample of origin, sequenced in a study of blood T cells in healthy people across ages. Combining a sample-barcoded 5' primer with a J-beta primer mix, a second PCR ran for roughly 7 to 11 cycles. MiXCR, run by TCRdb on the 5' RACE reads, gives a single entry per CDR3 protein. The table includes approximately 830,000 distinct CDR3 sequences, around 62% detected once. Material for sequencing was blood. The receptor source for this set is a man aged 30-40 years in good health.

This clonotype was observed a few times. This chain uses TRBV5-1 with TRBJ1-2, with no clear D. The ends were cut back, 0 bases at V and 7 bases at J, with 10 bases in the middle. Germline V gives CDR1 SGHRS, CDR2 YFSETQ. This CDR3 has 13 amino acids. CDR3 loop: CASSLGPPGGYTF. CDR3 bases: TGCGCCAGCAGCTTGGGTCCCCCCGGTGGCTACACCTTC. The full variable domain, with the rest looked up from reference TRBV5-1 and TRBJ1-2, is KAGVTQTPRYLIKTRGQQVTLSCSPISGHRSVSWYQQTPGQGLQFLFEYFSETQRNKGNFPGRFSGRQFSNSRSEMNVSTLELGDSALYLCASSLGPPGGYTFGSGTRLTVV.

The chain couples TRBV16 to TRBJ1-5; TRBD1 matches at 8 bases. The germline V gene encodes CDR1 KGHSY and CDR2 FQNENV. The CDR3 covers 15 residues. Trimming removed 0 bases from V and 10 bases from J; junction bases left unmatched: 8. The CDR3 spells CASSQSGQGARPQHF. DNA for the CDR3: TGTGCCAGCAGCCAATCCGGGCAGGGGGCGAGACCCCAGCATTTT. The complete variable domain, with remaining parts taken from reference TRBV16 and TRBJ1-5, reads GEEVAQTPKHLVRGEGQKAKLYCAPIKGHSYVFWYQQVLKNEFKFLISFQNENVFDETGMPKERFSAKCLPNSPCSLEIQATKLEDSAVYFCASSQSGQGARPQHFGDGTRLSIL.

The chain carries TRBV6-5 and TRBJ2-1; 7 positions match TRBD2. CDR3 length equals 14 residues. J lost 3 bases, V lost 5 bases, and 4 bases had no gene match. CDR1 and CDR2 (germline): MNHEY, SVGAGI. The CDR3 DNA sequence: TGTGCCAGCAGTGAGCGGGGTATCTACAATGAGCAGTTCTTC. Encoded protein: CASSERGIYNEQFF.

The CDR3 region has the DNA TGTGCCAGCAGCCAGCAGGGACAGGGGTTTTCACCCCTCCACTTT. As protein: CASSQQGQGFSPLHF. This chain joins TRBV6-1 and TRBJ1-6; 10 positions match TRBD1. Germline V gene lookup returns CDR1 MNHNS and CDR2 SASEGT. This CDR3 spans 15 amino acids. V lost 6 bases to trimming and J lost 9 bases; unmatched junction nucleotides: 8.

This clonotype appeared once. In DNA form, the CDR3 reads TGTGCCAGCAGCCAAGGAGGGACAGGTCAAGAGACCCAGTACTTC. Translated, it gives CASSQGGTGQETQYF. J is TRBJ2-5 and V is TRBV3-1, with 8 bases lining up with TRBD1. This CDR3 is built from 15 residues. Germline assignment: CDR1 LGHDT and CDR2 YNNKEL (reference sequence). Unmatched junction bases numbered 3, after V lost 1 base and J lost 2 bases.

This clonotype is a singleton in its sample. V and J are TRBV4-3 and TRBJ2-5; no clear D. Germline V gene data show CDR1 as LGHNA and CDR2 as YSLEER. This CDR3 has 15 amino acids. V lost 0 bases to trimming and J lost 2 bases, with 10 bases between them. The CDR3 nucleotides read TGCGCCAGCAGCCAAGATATAAAGAGTCAAGAGACCCAGTACTTC. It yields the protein CASSQDIKSQETQYF.

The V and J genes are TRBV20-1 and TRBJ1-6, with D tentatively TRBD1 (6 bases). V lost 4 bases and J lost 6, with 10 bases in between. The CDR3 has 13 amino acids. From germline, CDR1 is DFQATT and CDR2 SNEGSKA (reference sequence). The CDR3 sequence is CSATRGGNSPLHF. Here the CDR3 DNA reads TGCAGTGCTACACGAGGGGGTAATTCACCCCTCCACTTT.

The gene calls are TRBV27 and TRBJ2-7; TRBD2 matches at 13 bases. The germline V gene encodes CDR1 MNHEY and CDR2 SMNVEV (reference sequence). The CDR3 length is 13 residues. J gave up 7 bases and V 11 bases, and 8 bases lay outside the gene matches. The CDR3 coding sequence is TGTGCCCCGGGGACTAGCGGGGCGAATGAGCAGTACTTC. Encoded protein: CAPGTSGANEQYF.

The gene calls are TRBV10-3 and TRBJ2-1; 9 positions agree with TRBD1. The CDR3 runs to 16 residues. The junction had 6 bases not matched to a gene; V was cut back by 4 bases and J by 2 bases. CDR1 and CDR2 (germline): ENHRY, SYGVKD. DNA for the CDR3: TGTGCCATCAGTGGCTCCGGGACAGGGCCCTACAATGAGCAGTTCTTC. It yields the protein CAISGSGTGPYNEQFF.

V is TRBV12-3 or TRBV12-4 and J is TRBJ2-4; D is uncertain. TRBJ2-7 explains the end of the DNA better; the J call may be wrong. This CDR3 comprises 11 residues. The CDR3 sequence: CASRHTYEQYF. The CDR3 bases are TGTGCCAGCAGACACACGTACGAGCAGTACTTC.

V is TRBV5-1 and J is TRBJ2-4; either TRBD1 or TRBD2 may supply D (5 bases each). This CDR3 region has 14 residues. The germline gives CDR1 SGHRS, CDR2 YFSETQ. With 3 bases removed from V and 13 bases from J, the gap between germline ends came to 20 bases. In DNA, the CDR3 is TGCGCCAGCAGCTCCGAACGGCCATCCAGGGAGCAGTACTTC. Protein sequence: CASSSERPSREQYF.

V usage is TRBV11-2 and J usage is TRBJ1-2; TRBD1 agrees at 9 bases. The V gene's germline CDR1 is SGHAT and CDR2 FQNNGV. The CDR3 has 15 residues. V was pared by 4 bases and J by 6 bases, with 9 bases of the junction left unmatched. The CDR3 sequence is CASSSTRDREDGYTF. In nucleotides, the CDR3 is TGTGCCAGCAGCTCTACCCGGGACAGGGAGGATGGCTACACCTTC.

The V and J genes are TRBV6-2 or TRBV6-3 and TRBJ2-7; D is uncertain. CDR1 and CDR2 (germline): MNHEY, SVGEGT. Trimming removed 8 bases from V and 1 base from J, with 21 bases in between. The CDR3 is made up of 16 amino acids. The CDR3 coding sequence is TGTGCCAGCTCTCAAGGACCTTACCCAATTTCCTACGAGCAGTACTTC. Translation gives CASSQGPYPISYEQYF.

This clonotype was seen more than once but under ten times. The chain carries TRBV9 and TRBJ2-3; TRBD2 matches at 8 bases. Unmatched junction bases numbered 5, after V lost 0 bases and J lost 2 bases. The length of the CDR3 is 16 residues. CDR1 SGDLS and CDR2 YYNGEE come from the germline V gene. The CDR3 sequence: CASSVEGGGTTDTQYF. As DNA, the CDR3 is TGTGCCAGCAGCGTAGAAGGCGGGGGGACCACAGATACGCAGTATTTT.

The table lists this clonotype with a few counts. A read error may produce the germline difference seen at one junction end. DNA of the CDR3: TGTGCCAGCAGCGTAGCCGGGACTAGCCAAGAGACCCAGTACTTC. Amino acid sequence: CASSVAGTSQETQYF. V usage is TRBV7-2 and J usage is TRBJ2-5; TRBD2 aligns across 8 bases. The CDR3 has 15 amino acids. Germline CDR1 SGHTA, CDR2 FQGNSA.

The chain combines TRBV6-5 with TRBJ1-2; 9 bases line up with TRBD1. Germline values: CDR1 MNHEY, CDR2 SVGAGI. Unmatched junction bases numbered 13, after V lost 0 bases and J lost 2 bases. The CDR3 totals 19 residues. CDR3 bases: TGTGCCAGCAGTTACTCCCTACAGGGGGCCTTTGATTCAAACTATGGCTACACCTTC. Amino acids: CASSYSLQGAFDSNYGYTF.

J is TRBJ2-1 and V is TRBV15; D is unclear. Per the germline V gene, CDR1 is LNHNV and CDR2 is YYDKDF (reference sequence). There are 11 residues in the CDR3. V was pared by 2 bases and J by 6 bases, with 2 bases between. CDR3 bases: TGTGCCACCAGCAGAAGCAATGAGCAGTTCTTC. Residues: CATSRSNEQFF.

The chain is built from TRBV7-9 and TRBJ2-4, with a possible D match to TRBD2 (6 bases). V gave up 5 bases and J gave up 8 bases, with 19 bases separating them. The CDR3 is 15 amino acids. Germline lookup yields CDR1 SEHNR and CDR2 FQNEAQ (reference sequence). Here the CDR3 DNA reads TGTGCCAGCAGCGTATACTCCGGGACTGCGGACATTCAGTACTTC. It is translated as CASSVYSGTADIQYF.

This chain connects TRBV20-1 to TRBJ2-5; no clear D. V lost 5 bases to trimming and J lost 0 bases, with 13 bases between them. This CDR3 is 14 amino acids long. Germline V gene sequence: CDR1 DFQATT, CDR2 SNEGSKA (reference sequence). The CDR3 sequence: CSAVGPEYQETQYF. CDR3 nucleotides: TGCAGTGCTGTCGGCCCTGAGTACCAAGAGACCCAGTACTTC.

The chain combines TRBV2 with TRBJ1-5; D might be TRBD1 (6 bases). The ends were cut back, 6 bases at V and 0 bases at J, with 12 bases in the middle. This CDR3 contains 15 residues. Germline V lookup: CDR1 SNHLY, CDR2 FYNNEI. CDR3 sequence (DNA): TGTGCCAGCAGAGCCACAGGGTCTAGCAATCAGCCCCAGCATTTT. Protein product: CASRATGSSNQPQHF.